This TCR beta chain is drawn from a study of blood T cells in healthy people across ages (dated by TCRdb to the mid-2010s). As for the study more broadly: In model experiments, template switching captured roughly one uniquely barcoded TCR beta cDNA molecule for every two T cells. For two donors (one aged 18 to 29 and one aged 80 or older), the study analyzed two additional independent replicas of 1 million unique cDNA reads from the same blood draw. Four age groups were formed from the donors: young (average 16 years), middle-aged (around 39), aged (under 70) and long-lived (more than 75). Using deep sequencing normalized with unique cDNA molecular identifiers, the study measured how TCR beta repertoire diversity changes with age. To avoid experimental bias, donors of different ages were randomly spread across the sequencing lanes. The research as a whole found: Estimates of total diversity from one million sequenced T cells were regarded as lower bounds and underestimates. A strong correlation was found between observed TCR beta diversity and the percentage of naive T cells measured by flow cytometry. Donor CMV infection status was unknown, potentially confounding age-related changes in expanded clonotypes. Compared with the aged group, the long-lived group had more naive CD4+ T cells, fewer expanded clones and increased TCR diversity, a pattern suggesting age selection. As age increased, observed TCR beta diversity per million T cells dropped in a roughly linear way, and a significant reduction was already evident by age 40. Bulk unsorted PBMC profiling prevented conclusive comparison of naive and antigen-experienced compartments.

Receptors were amplified or captured by 5' RACE. A second PCR of about 6 to 11 cycles was performed with a sample-barcoded 5' primer and a J-beta primer mix. Each TCR beta cDNA molecule received a unique molecular identifier from a template-switch 5' adaptor carrying 12 random nucleotides. Each sample yielded at least 2.5 million CDR3-containing paired-end reads. The Mint cDNA synthesis kit, primed by a TRBC-specific oligonucleotide, was used to synthesize first-strand cDNA from all RNA. Following uracil-DNA glycosylase treatment, a first 18-cycle PCR with universal primers M1SS and BC2_uni_R was performed on all cDNA. Turning to the authors' computational methods: For normalization, 1 million high-quality reads were randomly selected from each sample, with every read carrying a distinct molecular identifier. Reads sharing molecular identifiers were discarded rather than binned into consensus sequences. CDR3 identification, clonotype clustering and error correction used MiTCR with a Q25 quality threshold and the strictest error-elimination algorithm. A nonparametric unseen species model with Euler transformation was used to estimate lower-bound total TCR beta diversity. TCRdb reran the public reads through fastp at Q25 and MiXCR, keeping productive beta chains. Each CDR3 protein gets just one entry, which takes the most common genes and DNA from the rows behind it. The V and J calls reflect TCRdb's pipeline rather than the authors' work. The sample has 1.5 million to 2 million distinct CDR3 sequences on record, roughly two fifths of them singletons. The top ten constitute under 30% of the sample.

The donors were some 36 Caucasian individuals from Russia, aged roughly 6 to 95 years, who were systemically healthy. Each donor gave 8 to 10 milliliters of peripheral blood, collected into EDTA-treated Vacutainer tubes. PBMCs were isolated by Ficoll-Paque density-gradient centrifugation, with at least 7 million obtained per sample. Trizol reagent was used to extract total RNA from PBMCs, with at least 5.5 micrograms per sample. For every donor, an aliquot of PBMCs went through flow cytometry to measure the percentages of naive CD45RAhigh/CD27high T cells. V lost 1 base and J lost 9 bases, and the count of bases not matched to a germline gene is 9. CDR3 length: 18 amino acids, cysteine to phenylalanine. CDR3 DNA is the only sequence kept; it has 54 bases, read in frame from the first base. Via the germline V gene (reference sequence), CDR1 is MNHEY and CDR2 SMNVEV. As for this clonotype: Its recognized antigen is unknown. No base quality information exists; no much larger clone differs at one position.

The material sequenced was blood. This sequence uses TRBV27 and TRBJ2-1, and 16 bases in between align with TRBD2. This clonotype was sampled from a human donor in good health. The nucleotide sequence is given as TGTGCCAGCAGTTTATTTTCGAGGGGACTAGCGGGGGGGCGTGAGCAGTTCTTC. It encodes CASSLFSRGLAGGREQFF.